This is a list of T cell receptor beta chains from one sample in a study of graft-versus-host responses after intestinal transplantation. Antigens of these TCRs are unknown. TCRdb's copy holds only in-frame clones and misses some; the assay was immunoSEQ multiplex PCR. The data contain 90,000 to 95,000 clones, roughly nine tenths of them seen just once; the ten biggest clones take up 0.5%. Sequenced here: unstimulated CD8+ T cells sorted from spleen or lymph node cells, sampled before intestinal transplant. The receptor source for this set is a human donor who received an intestinal transplant. Each CDR3 is given with its conserved first and last residue. Each record gives: D gene, V gene, CDR3 protein. D genes are given only for firm matches.

D gene: NA
V gene: TRBV21-1
CDR3 protein: CALEQGSGSTGANVLTF

D gene: NA
V gene: TRBV9
CDR3 protein: CASSVAGLNYEQYF

D gene: TRBD2
V gene: TRBV4-1
CDR3 protein: CASSPIAGGAYEQYF

D gene: TRBD1
V gene: TRBV7-9
CDR3 protein: CASSSDRSNTEAFF

D gene: TRBD2
V gene: TRBV30
CDR3 protein: CAWSESGGALDTQYF

D gene: TRBD2
V gene: TRBV25-1
CDR3 protein: CATFGSGSYEQYF

D gene: NA
V gene: TRBV5-4
CDR3 protein: CASSLEGRDFSGANVLTF

D gene: NA
V gene: TRBV9
CDR3 protein: CASSVAEGHSYEQYF

D gene: TRBD2
V gene: TRBV19
CDR3 protein: CASSISGGAGELFF

D gene: TRBD1
V gene: TRBV4-3
CDR3 protein: CASSQYYRGYEQYF

D gene: NA
V gene: TRBV28
CDR3 protein: CASSLYARDEQFF

D gene: NA
V gene: TRBV2
CDR3 protein: CASSEERLDYNEQFF

D gene: TRBD1
V gene: TRBV19
CDR3 protein: CASIGQVEETQYF

D gene: NA
V gene: TRBV7-9
CDR3 protein: CASSLGHTNTGELFF

D gene: NA
V gene: TRBV4-1
CDR3 protein: CASSHPGPGYYGYTF

D gene: TRBD2
V gene: TRBV5-1
CDR3 protein: CASSLKRTSGYEQYF